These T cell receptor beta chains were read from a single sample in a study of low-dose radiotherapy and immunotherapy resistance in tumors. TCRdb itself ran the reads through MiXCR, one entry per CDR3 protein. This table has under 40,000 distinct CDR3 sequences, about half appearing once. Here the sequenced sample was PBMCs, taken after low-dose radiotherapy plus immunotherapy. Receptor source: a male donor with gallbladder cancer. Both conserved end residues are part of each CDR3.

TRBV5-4	CASSHGGGAGFF
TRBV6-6	CASSFDRNNQPQHF
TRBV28	CAVTVARESTEAFF
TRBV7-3	CASSFGGKETQYF
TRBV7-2	CASSLGVTYNEQFF
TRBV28	CASSYPLTAYNEQFF
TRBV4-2	CASSKGGAGPPGGQYF
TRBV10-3	CAISDLGGSYEQYF
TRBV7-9	CASSLTSGIGETQYF
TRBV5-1	CASSPDGSGANVLTF
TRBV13	CASSLLPLTESNEQFF
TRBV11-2	CASSSLAGGGFGEQFF
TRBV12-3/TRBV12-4	CASSLEIGGETQYF
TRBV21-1	CARIGQAGETQYF
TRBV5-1	CASSLAYPNTGELFF
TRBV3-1	CASSRPSSGTGTDTQYF
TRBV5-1	CASSRGAGGPNEQFF
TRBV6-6	CASAGGRENIQYF
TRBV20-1	CSARDKGGPGANVLTF
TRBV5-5	CASSLGILGQGSSNEQFF
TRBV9	CASSGFRDSSSYEQYF
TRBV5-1	CASSVRKKADREGDEAFF
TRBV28	CASSPASTLDYNEQFF
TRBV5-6	CASSLDAGLLADTQYF
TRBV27	CASRQPGQGAYEQYF
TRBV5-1	CASTLGGVAGGQETQYF
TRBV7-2	CASSRDRGYNSPLHF
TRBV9	CASSVTWGELFF
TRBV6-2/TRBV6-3	CASRVGTYEQYF
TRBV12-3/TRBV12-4	CASSSSGSTDTQYF
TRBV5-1	CASSQGPGYEQYF
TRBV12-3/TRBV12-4	CASSSGTHQPQHF
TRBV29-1	CSVGVFAGAHMGTEAFF
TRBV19	CASRPRTSLNSNQPQHF
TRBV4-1	CASSPMDTENVNTEAFF
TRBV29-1	CSVVGTGVTGELFF
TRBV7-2	CASSLDPWTVGFHF
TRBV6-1	CASSKGGETQYF
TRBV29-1	CSVVLQSSYNEQFF
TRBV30	CAWGYPGANVLTF
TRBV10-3	CAISEGGNTGELFF
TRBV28	CASSLIAGNLAGELFF
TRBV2	CAIRPGTGGTGELFF